A single sample gave rise to the 3 T cell receptor beta chains below, sequenced in a study of response to subunit inactivated influenza vaccine. TCRdb recomputed calls from the RT-PCR reads with MiXCR, one row per CDR3 protein. The sample has about 520,000 distinct CDR3 sequences, roughly 23% seen once. The starting material was CD4+ T cells sorted from PBMCs, obtained 4 to 6 days after vaccination. The receptors here all came from a man aged 45-65 years who received an inactivated influenza vaccine.

This clonotype was detected only a few times. The J gene is TRBJ2-1, the V gene TRBV10-2; 10 bases align to TRBD2. Germline CDR1 is WSHSY and CDR2 is SAAADI. V shed 5 bases, J shed 5 bases, and the junction held 12 bases outside the gene matches. The CDR3 sequence is 17 residues long. The CDR3 sequence is CASSSYLGAGGHNEQFF. The CDR3 DNA reads TGCGCCAGCAGTTCCTACCTAGGAGCGGGGGGGCACAATGAGCAGTTCTTC.

V gene TRBV25-1 combines with J gene TRBJ2-5, with 7 bases matching TRBD2. V shed 1 base, J shed 2 bases, and the junction held 7 bases outside the gene matches. CDR3 length: 16 amino acids. Germline-derived CDR1 and CDR2 are MGHDK and SYGVNS. CDR3 sequence: CASSEWGGFGQETQYF. The CDR3 DNA follows: TGTGCCAGCAGTGAATGGGGGGGGTTTGGGCAAGAGACCCAGTACTTC.

This clonotype occurred a few times. The V gene is TRBV3-1, the J gene TRBJ1-5, with D possibly TRBD1 on 6 matching bases. Between the trimmed V and J ends, which lost 1 base and 4 bases, there was a span of 14 bases. CDR3 size: 16 residues. The germline V gene encodes CDR1 LGHDT and CDR2 YNNKEL (reference sequence). The CDR3 sequence: CASSQGGDILNQPQHF. The CDR3 DNA is TGTGCCAGCAGCCAAGGGGGGGACATACTGAATCAGCCCCAGCATTTT.